These 2 T cell receptor beta chains came from one sample sequenced in a study of read filtering for tumor transcriptome and immune sequencing. The library was built from about 400 ng RNA with molecular barcoded adaptors for alpha/delta and beta/gamma chains. TCRdb re-derived calls from the reads in MiXCR, one entry per CDR3 protein. The table has about 130,000 distinct CDR3 sequences, approximately 12% seen once. What was sequenced was a population of CD138-negative cells sorted from bone marrow. These receptors all stem from a donor at least 40 years old with multiple myeloma.

The sample holds a few counts of this clonotype. The chain recombines TRBV6-5 with TRBJ1-5; D not certain. Trimming pared 0 bases from V and 7 bases from J, leaving 7 bases between. There are 13 residues in the CDR3. The germline V gene encodes CDR1 MNHEY and CDR2 SVGAGI. CDR3 sequence: CASSYSTGQPQHF. The CDR3 DNA reads as TGTGCCAGCAGTTACTCGACGGGCCAGCCCCAGCATTTT.

This clonotype was counted at least ten times. The chain employs TRBV11-1 and TRBJ2-3; possible D gene TRBD1, 7 bases. The CDR3 totals 15 residues. The V gene lost 5 bases and the J gene lost 3 bases, with 15 bases spanning the gap. The V gene's germline CDR1 is SGHAT and CDR2 FQDESV (reference sequence). Here the CDR3 reads CASSIRQGGTDTQYF. The CDR3 DNA reads TGTGCCAGCAGCATCCGACAGGGAGGAACAGATACGCAGTATTTT.